Sequencing of this T cell receptor (beta chain) was carried out in a study of blood T cell repertoires in COVID-19. On the study more broadly: COVID-19 samples collected from the United States, Italy and Spain covered acute and convalescent phases.

This CDR3 has 13 residues. The V gene's germline CDR1 is MNHEY and CDR2 SVGEGT. The ends were cut back, 4 bases at V and 1 base at J, with 7 bases in the middle. Sequencing used immunoSEQ multiplex PCR; TCRdb keeps in-frame clones, though not all of them. This table holds 190,000 or so clones, around 81% found once. The receptor was derived from a man between 60 and 70 years old with COVID-19, enrolled during active disease. The sequencing input was peripheral blood. The chain uses TRBV6-2 or TRBV6-3 and TRBJ1-1; D call uncertain. As DNA, the CDR3 is TGTGCCAGCAGTTTTTCCTGGAACACTGAAGCTTTCTTT. This sequence encodes CASSFSWNTEAFF.